One and the same sample provided the 19 T cell receptor beta chains below, sequenced in a study of regulatory T cells in long-lasting Graves disease. Arm-PCR of CDR3 regions and iRepertoire HTBI primers were used to build TCR beta libraries. Each CDR3 protein is one row after TCRdb ran MiXCR on the multiplex PCR reads. The data show hundreds of thousands of distinct CDR3 sequences, roughly 12% seen once. Specified time point: newly diagnosed GD, antithyroid drugs for less than 3 months. From RNA extracted from PBMCs, the TCR library was made. The same data also contributed to another study, on T cells in Graves' hyperthyroidism and ophthalmopathy.

Sequences were derived from peripheral blood mononuclear cells (PBMCs), sampled at new diagnosis, from a patient treated with antithyroid drugs. The receptors here all came from a man younger than 45 with Graves disease.

This clonotype occurred many times. This rearrangement joins TRBV29-1 to TRBJ1-1; D ambiguous. The CDR3 contains 12 residues. V lost 4 bases to trimming and J lost 4 bases, with 10 bases between them. CDR1 and CDR2 from the germline V gene are SQVTM and ANQGSEA. The CDR3 region has the DNA TGCAGCGTTGGCGACGGAGGCACTGAAGCTTTCTTT. Translating it yields CSVGDGGTEAFF.

At least ten counts were recorded for this clonotype. J is TRBJ2-5 and V is TRBV27; 11 bases map to TRBD2. CDR1 is MNHEY, CDR2 SMNVEV, per germline (reference sequence). The CDR3 is made up of 17 amino acids. Trimming removed 5 bases from V and 2 bases from J; junction bases left unmatched: 10. This chain's CDR3 is CASSIALAGGQQETQYF. The CDR3, as DNA: TGTGCCAGCAGTATTGCGCTAGCGGGAGGACAACAAGAGACCCAGTACTTC.

In this sample, this clonotype turned up many times. The chain is built from TRBV20-1 and TRBJ2-1; 9 bases agree with TRBD2. V dropped 5 bases and J dropped 6; count of bases not matched to a gene: 11. CDR1 and CDR2 (germline): DFQATT, SNEGSKA (reference sequence). The CDR3 consists of 15 residues. Here the CDR3 DNA reads TGCAGTGCTCGGTCCTCTAGCGGGATATTCAATGAGCAGTTCTTC. It yields the protein CSARSSSGIFNEQFF.

The table lists this clonotype with many counts. The V call is TRBV28, the J call TRBJ2-4, with TRBD1 identical over 7 bases. CDR1 and CDR2 from the germline V gene are MDHEN and SYDVKM. V trimming: 11 bases; J trimming: 7 bases; junction bases outside the gene matches: 11. This CDR3 is built from 13 residues. In DNA, the CDR3 is TGTGCCCACGCCGCAGGGGGTCTGAACATTCAGTACTTC. It translates to CAHAAGGLNIQYF.

This clonotype appeared a few times. The chain employs TRBV29-1 and TRBJ2-7; TRBD1 is a possible D gene (6 bases). Germline V gives CDR1 SQVTM, CDR2 ANQGSEA. The CDR3 is 12 amino acids. The germline V and J ends were trimmed by 7 bases and 2 bases, with 12 bases remaining between them. DNA for the CDR3: TGCAGCGCGGGCGGACAGCCCTACGAGCAGTACTTC. Amino acids: CSAGGQPYEQYF.

There are a few counts of this clonotype. The chain joins TRBV6-1 to TRBJ1-5; TRBD1 matches 10 bases. CDR1 is MNHNS and CDR2 is SASEGT in the germline V gene. The ends lost 6 bases at V and 7 bases at J; junction bases unmatched: 9. The CDR3 sequence is 15 residues long. The CDR3, as DNA: TGTGCCAGCAGACCAGGGACAGGGGATGCCCAGCCCCAGCATTTT. As protein: CASRPGTGDAQPQHF.

This clonotype has ten or more counts. The chain employs TRBV10-3 and TRBJ1-1; D remains ambiguous. CDR3 length equals 14 residues. The V and J ends lost 1 base and 0 bases respectively, with 6 bases between them. The germline V gene encodes CDR1 ENHRY and CDR2 SYGVKD. Written as DNA, the CDR3 is TGTGCCATCAGTGAGTTTAATATGAACACTGAAGCTTTCTTT. It is translated as CAISEFNMNTEAFF.

This clonotype has at least ten counts. The chain uses TRBV12-3 or TRBV12-4 and TRBJ2-2; no reliable D call. The CDR3 loop spans 14 amino acids. V shed 3 bases and J shed 0 bases, with 5 bases lying between them. CDR3 DNA sequence: TGTGCCAGCAGTTTCCTTTCGAACACCGGGGAGCTGTTTTTT. Translating it yields CASSFLSNTGELFF.

This clonotype was observed at least ten times. The germline gene is not matched at one end of the junction; a read error may be the cause. The rearrangement joins TRBV7-7 to TRBJ2-2, with 7 bases aligning to TRBD2. The length of the CDR3 is 15 residues. The germline gives CDR1 SSHAT, CDR2 FNYEAQ (reference sequence). The CDR3 protein is CASSFGLEDTGELFF. CDR3 coding DNA: TGTGCTAGCAGCTTCGGACTAGAGGACACCGGGGAGCTGTTTTTT. The full variable domain, its missing parts supplied by reference TRBV7-7 and TRBJ2-2, is GAGVSQSPRYKVTKRGQDVTLRCDPISSHATLYWYQQALGQGPEFLTYFNYEAQPDKSGLPSDRFSAERPEGSISTLTIQRTEQRDSAMYRCASSFGLEDTGELFFGEGSRLTVL.

This clonotype was found many times. The chain employs TRBV29-1 and TRBJ2-2, with unresolved D. The germline V gene encodes CDR1 SQVTM and CDR2 ANQGSEA. The V end lost 2 bases, the J end lost 3 bases, and 4 bases lay between the germline ends. The CDR3 is 12 amino acids. The CDR3 coding sequence is TGCAGCGTTGAACCGGACACCGGGGAGCTGTTTTTT. This sequence encodes CSVEPDTGELFF.

This clonotype has at least ten counts. The V gene is TRBV20-1, the J gene TRBJ2-1; perhaps TRBD2 as D (6 bases). Germline-derived CDR1 and CDR2 are DFQATT and SNEGSKA (reference sequence). The CDR3 loop spans 15 amino acids. Trimming cost V 1 base and J 8 bases, with 18 bases left between them. The CDR3 loop is CSARAGALKWDEQFF. DNA for the CDR3: TGCAGTGCTAGAGCGGGAGCCTTGAAGTGGGATGAGCAGTTCTTC.

This clonotype was counted ten times or more. Here the CDR3 DNA reads TGTGCCAGCAGCTTTTCGACAAGCAACAATGAGCAGTTCTTC. Translated, it gives CASSFSTSNNEQFF. The V call is TRBV7-9, the J call TRBJ2-1; D is unresolved. Germline-derived CDR1 and CDR2 are SEHNR and FQNEAQ (reference sequence). This CDR3 comprises 14 residues. Trimming took off 3 bases at V and 5 bases at J, with 11 bases between the two ends.

This clonotype occurred many times. V gene TRBV5-1 combines with J gene TRBJ2-1; a possible D gene is TRBD2 (6 bases). V dropped 6 bases and J dropped 9 bases, with 16 bases sitting between them. The germline CDR1 and CDR2 sequences are SGHRS and YFSETQ. The CDR3 contains 13 residues. CDR3: CASNRLERGEQFF. The DNA for the CDR3 is TGCGCCAGCAACAGACTAGAGAGGGGTGAGCAGTTCTTC. Looking up the rest from reference TRBV5-1 and TRBJ2-1 gives the full variable domain: KAGVTQTPRYLIKTRGQQVTLSCSPISGHRSVSWYQQTPGQGLQFLFEYFSETQRNKGNFPGRFSGRQFSNSRSEMNVSTLELGDSALYLCASNRLERGEQFFGPGTRLTVL.

This clonotype was seen a few times. The chain combines TRBV3-1 with TRBJ2-2, with 7 bases lining up with TRBD2. V lost 2 bases to trimming and J lost 3 bases; unmatched junction nucleotides: 3. Germline V lookup: CDR1 LGHDT, CDR2 YNNKEL (reference sequence). This CDR3 region has 15 residues. CDR3 residues: CASSQSGLDTGELFF. The CDR3 region has the DNA TGTGCCAGCAGCCAATCAGGACTAGACACCGGGGAGCTGTTTTTT.

The table lists this clonotype with many counts. The rearrangement joins TRBV12-3 or TRBV12-4 to TRBJ2-4; D ambiguous. This CDR3 region has 13 residues. Trimming left V 2 bases short and J 5 bases short, with 7 bases between. The CDR3: CASSLRHENIQYF. Here the CDR3 DNA reads TGTGCCAGCAGTTTAAGACATGAAAACATTCAGTACTTC.

This clonotype was seen at least ten times. The rearrangement links TRBV18 to TRBJ1-4, with TRBD1 as a possible D gene (5 bases). Trimming shortened V by 3 bases and J by 4 bases, and 12 bases separated the two germline ends. The CDR3 has 15 residues. Germline CDR1 KGHSH, CDR2 LQKENI. The CDR3 region is CASSPNGGRNEKLFF. The CDR3 nucleotides are TGTGCCAGCTCACCCAACGGGGGTCGTAATGAAAAACTGTTTTTT. Supplemented by reference TRBV18 and TRBJ1-4, the full variable domain reads NAGVMQNPRHLVRRRGQEARLRCSPMKGHSHVYWYRQLPEEGLKFMVYLQKENIIDESGMPKERFSAEFPKEGPSILRIQQVVRGDSAAYFCASSPNGGRNEKLFFGSGTQLSVL.

At least ten counts were recorded for this clonotype. The chain carries TRBV30 and TRBJ2-1; D gene ambiguous. Germline values: CDR1 GTSNPN, CDR2 SVGIG (reference sequence). CDR3 size: 12 residues. With 2 bases removed from V and 12 bases from J, the gap between germline ends came to 14 bases. As DNA, the CDR3 is TGTGCCTGGAGTTTTGGGAAGTTGCGGCAGTTCTTC. Translation: CAWSFGKLRQFF.

Many counts were recorded for this clonotype. The chain combines TRBV12-3 or TRBV12-4 with TRBJ1-1, with D tentatively TRBD1 (6 bases). V lost 5 bases to trimming and J lost 5 bases, with 18 bases between them. The CDR3 spans 15 residues. CDR3 DNA sequence: TGTGCCAGCAGTCGAATAGCCCAAGGGGGGACTGAAGCTTTCTTT. It codes for CASSRIAQGGTEAFF.

V gene TRBV5-1 combines with J gene TRBJ2-1; 8 bases match TRBD1. J gave up 6 bases and V 0 bases, and 2 bases lay outside the gene matches. Germline CDR1 and CDR2: SGHRS and YFSETQ. The CDR3 sequence is 14 residues long. CDR3 sequence: CASSLGDRSNEQFF. CDR3 DNA sequence: TGCGCCAGCAGCTTGGGGGACAGGAGCAATGAGCAGTTCTTC.